This passage covers 32 T cell receptor beta chains from one sample sequenced in a study of blood T cell repertoires in COVID-19. Libraries were prepared by immunoSEQ multiplex PCR; TCRdb keeps only in-frame clonotypes and omits some of them. The sample contains 250,000 to 300,000 clones, roughly nine tenths of which appear only once. Sequencing was carried out using PBMCs or T cells enriched from blood (not recorded which). The origin of the receptors is a human donor in a cohort exposed to, infected with or recovered from COVID-19 (not recorded which). The donor label of this sample is uncertain.

This rearrangement joins TRBV21-1 to TRBJ1-2; the table's D call, TRBD1, was not checked against the DNA. TRBV21-1 is reported as a pseudogene. The CDR3 has 12 amino acids. CDR3 nucleotide sequence: TGTGCCACGGACAGGCCTAACTATGGCTACACCTTC. Translated, it gives CATDRPNYGYTF.

The chain couples TRBV20-1 to TRBJ1-5; 11 nucleotides agree with TRBD1. Trimming took 3 bases from V and 7 from J; bases not matched to a gene: 2. The germline CDR1 and CDR2 sequences are DFQATT and SNEGSKA (reference sequence). There are 13 residues in the CDR3. CDR3 nucleotides: TGCAGTGCTAGTGGACAGGGGGCCCAGCCCCAGCATTTT. Protein sequence: CSASGQGAQPQHF.

The V call is TRBV27, the J call TRBJ2-7, with 9 bases lining up with TRBD1. The trim removed 5 bases at V and 4 bases at J, leaving 3 bases unmatched. The CDR3 covers 13 residues. Germline V lookup: CDR1 MNHEY, CDR2 SMNVEV (reference sequence). CDR3 nucleotide sequence: TGTGCCAGCAGTGGGGGACAGGGTTACGAGCAGTACTTC. This encodes CASSGGQGYEQYF.

This chain links TRBV9 with TRBJ2-1; D gene ambiguous. V gave up 0 bases and J gave up 5 bases, with 6 bases separating them. This CDR3 region has 13 residues. CDR1 and CDR2 from the germline V gene are SGDLS and YYNGEE. This chain's CDR3 is CASSVEEDNEQFF. CDR3 coding DNA: TGTGCCAGCAGCGTAGAAGAGGACAATGAGCAGTTCTTC.

Here the CDR3 DNA reads TGTGCCAGCAGCTTAGAACCCTTTAGCGGGGTCCGTGAGCAGTTCTTC. It translates to CASSLEPFSGVREQFF. The rearrangement uses TRBV11-2 and TRBJ2-1; 8 nucleotides agree with TRBD2. V gave up 0 bases and J gave up 9 bases; unmatched junction bases: 10. This CDR3 region has 16 residues. Germline V lookup: CDR1 SGHAT, CDR2 FQNNGV.

This clone was seen a few times. The chain combines TRBV2 with TRBJ2-1; D is ambiguous. The V end was cut by 4 bases, the J end by 7 bases, with 8 bases between. The CDR3 is made up of 12 amino acids. Germline CDR1 reads SNHLY; CDR2 reads FYNNEI. The CDR3 here is CASSAQENEQFF. CDR3 DNA sequence: TGTGCCAGCAGTGCCCAGGAAAATGAGCAGTTCTTC.

This chain uses TRBV3-1 (or the pseudogene TRBV3-2) with TRBJ2-7; D may be TRBD2 (5 bases). Trimming took 0 bases from V and 7 from J, leaving 10 bases between them. This CDR3 comprises 13 residues. Germline V gene lookup returns CDR1 LGHDT and CDR2 YNNKEL (reference sequence). Written as DNA, the CDR3 is TGTGCCAGCAGCCAAGAAACGAGAGGGGAGCAGTACTTC. Its protein is CASSQETRGEQYF.

This rearrangement joins TRBV24-1 to TRBJ2-7; TRBD2 matches at 8 bases. Per the germline V gene, CDR1 is KGHDR and CDR2 is SFDVKD. The trim removed 4 bases at V and 3 bases at J, leaving 7 bases unmatched. The CDR3 is 15 residues long. Written as DNA, the CDR3 is TGTGCCACCAGTGACCCTCGGCGGGGGGTCTACGAGCAGTACTTC. This encodes CATSDPRRGVYEQYF.

This chain joins TRBV6-1 and TRBJ1-2; D is unresolved. The V end was cut by 1 base, the J end by 6 bases, with 9 bases between. This CDR3 is built from 13 residues. Germline V lookup: CDR1 MNHNS, CDR2 SASEGT. CDR3 sequence: CASSEEARDGYTF. CDR3 nucleotides: TGTGCCAGCAGTGAAGAGGCGAGGGATGGCTACACCTTC.

This sequence joins TRBV11-2 and TRBJ2-4, with 8 bases matching TRBD1. CDR3 length: 16 residues. From germline, CDR1 is SGHAT and CDR2 FQNNGV. V gave up 5 bases and J gave up 2 bases; unmatched junction bases: 8. The CDR3 here is CASSDGRGRTKNIQYF. The DNA of the CDR3 is TGTGCCAGCAGCGATGGCAGGGGGCGTACCAAAAACATTCAGTACTTC.

This rearrangement joins TRBV5-6 to TRBJ1-2, with TRBD1 as a possible D gene (5 bases). Trimming took off 0 bases at V and 4 bases at J, with 13 bases between the two ends. CDR1 SGHDT and CDR2 YYEEEE come from the germline V gene. This CDR3 comprises 15 residues. Here the CDR3 reads CASSLEGPASYGYTF. The DNA for the CDR3 is TGTGCCAGCAGCTTGGAGGGGCCTGCTTCCTATGGCTACACCTTC.

This chain connects TRBV5-4 to TRBJ1-2, with D possibly being TRBD1 (5 bases). Germline V gene sequence: CDR1 SGHNT, CDR2 YYREEE (reference sequence). This CDR3 region has 13 residues. The V end lost 3 bases, the J end lost 8 bases, and 14 bases lay between the germline ends. CDR3 nucleotide sequence: TGTGCCAGCAGCTCATCGACAGCCAGGGGCTACACCTTC. It is translated as CASSSSTARGYTF.

J is TRBJ1-4 and V is TRBV9; D unclear. Germline values: CDR1 SGDLS, CDR2 YYNGEE. Trimming removed 0 bases at V and 6 bases at J, with 3 bases between. The CDR3 spans 12 residues. The CDR3 nucleotides read TGTGCCAGCAGCGTAGGAGATGAAAAACTGTTTTTT. It is translated as CASSVGDEKLFF.

The V call is TRBV5-8, the J call TRBJ2-2; tentatively, D is TRBD1 (5 bases). Trimming cost V 0 bases and J 9 bases, with 15 bases left between them. Germline loops: CDR1 SGHTS, CDR2 YDEGEE. This CDR3 has 15 residues. DNA for the CDR3: TGTGCCAGCAGCTTGGCCAGGGATCACAGGAGGGAGCTGTTTTTT. This gives the protein CASSLARDHRRELFF. The variable domain in full, with the rest retrieved from reference TRBV5-8 and TRBJ2-2, is EAGVTQSPTHLIKTRGQQATLRCSPISGHTSVYWYQQALGLGLQFLLWYDEGEERNRGNFPPRFSGRQFPNYSSELNVNALELEDSALYLCASSLARDHRRELFFGEGSRLTVL.

V is TRBV27 and J is TRBJ2-3; 11 bases map to TRBD2. The CDR3 contains 16 residues. J was trimmed by 5 bases and V by 0 bases; bases with no gene match: 4. Germline V gene data show CDR1 as MNHEY and CDR2 as SMNVEV (reference sequence). The CDR3 DNA reads TGTGCCAGCAGTTTATCCCTAGCGGGGGGAATAGATACGCAGTATTTT. This translates into CASSLSLAGGIDTQYF.

J is TRBJ1-6 and V is TRBV6-5; TRBD1 agrees at 8 bases. Germline CDR1 reads MNHEY; CDR2 reads SVGAGI. J lost 7 bases, V lost 0 bases, and 2 bases had no gene match. The CDR3 totals 15 residues. The CDR3 bases are TGTGCCAGCAGTTACTCGAGGACAGGGAATTCACCCCTCCACTTT. Translation gives CASSYSRTGNSPLHF.

The chain recombines TRBV11-2 with TRBJ2-5; 8 nucleotides line up with TRBD2. The CDR3 has 15 residues. The V and J ends lost 7 bases and 5 bases, in that order; junction bases with no gene match: 12. Germline-derived CDR1 and CDR2 are SGHAT and FQNNGV. The CDR3 here is CASTSIYGGEETQYF. The CDR3 DNA is TGTGCCAGCACCTCGATATACGGGGGGGAGGAGACCCAGTACTTC. Full variable domain (remainder filled in from reference TRBV11-2 and TRBJ2-5): EAGVAQSPRYKIIEKRQSVAFWCNPISGHATLYWYQQILGQGPKLLIQFQNNGVVDDSQLPKDRFSAERLKGVDSTLKIQPAKLEDSAVYLCASTSIYGGEETQYFGPGTRLLVL.

The chain employs TRBV5-4 and TRBJ2-7, with TRBD2 as a possible D gene (5 bases). The germline CDR1 and CDR2 sequences are SGHNT and YYREEE (reference sequence). Deletions cut 4 bases from V and 2 bases from J, with 16 bases between. The CDR3 has 15 residues. The CDR3 nucleotides are TGTGCCAGCAGCCCGGCCGGGCGGAGGACCTACGAGCAGTACTTC. It is translated as CASSPAGRRTYEQYF.

In nucleotides, the CDR3 is TGTGCCAGCAGCTTCCCCCTTGCGGGGGGGCGGGTGGAGACCCAGTACTTC. Translating gives CASSFPLAGGRVETQYF. J is TRBJ2-5 and V is TRBV12-1; no check of the table's D call, TRBD2, against the DNA was made. TRBV12-1 is a pseudogene locus. The CDR3 is 17 amino acids.

The V and J genes are TRBV18 and TRBJ2-6; a weak D match, TRBD1 (5 bases). Per the germline V gene, CDR1 is KGHSH and CDR2 is LQKENI. The CDR3 covers 16 residues. Trimming took 3 bases from V and 0 from J, leaving 9 bases between them. Here the CDR3 reads CASSPRAGSGANVLTF. DNA for the CDR3: TGTGCCAGCTCACCCAGGGCAGGCTCTGGGGCCAACGTCCTGACTTTC. Full variable domain (remainder filled in from reference TRBV18 and TRBJ2-6): NAGVMQNPRHLVRRRGQEARLRCSPMKGHSHVYWYRQLPEEGLKFMVYLQKENIIDESGMPKERFSAEFPKEGPSILRIQQVVRGDSAAYFCASSPRAGSGANVLTFGAGSRLTVL.

The CDR3 DNA is TGTGCCAGCAGCCTCACCTTGACAGGGACTGGCTACACCTTC. Translating gives CASSLTLTGTGYTF. The V call is TRBV7-8, the J call TRBJ1-2; TRBD1 matches 7 bases. Germline V gene sequence: CDR1 SGHVS, CDR2 FQNEAQ. V dropped 5 bases and J dropped 7; count of bases not matched to a gene: 10. CDR3 length: 14 amino acids. Looking up the rest from reference TRBV7-8 and TRBJ1-2 gives the full variable domain: GAGVSQSPRYKVAKRGQDVALRCDPISGHVSLFWYQQALGQGPEFLTYFQNEAQLDKSGLPSDRFFAERPEGSVSTLKIQRTQQEDSAVYLCASSLTLTGTGYTFGSGTRLTVV.

The chain couples TRBV19 to TRBJ1-1; the D gene is possibly TRBD1 (5 bases). The CDR3 is 13 residues long. The germline V gene has CDR1 LNHDA and CDR2 SQIVND (reference sequence). V shed 5 bases and J shed 5 bases, with 12 bases lying between them. The CDR3 loop reads CASSFGAGTEAFF. Written as DNA, the CDR3 is TGTGCCAGTAGTTTTGGGGCTGGAACTGAAGCTTTCTTT.

In this sample, this clone turned up once. This rearrangement joins TRBV30 to TRBJ2-7; TRBD2 matches at 11 bases. The CDR3 extends over 16 amino acids. J gave up 5 bases and V 1 base, and 10 bases lay outside the gene matches. Germline V gene sequence: CDR1 GTSNPN, CDR2 SVGIG (reference sequence). DNA of the CDR3: TGTGCCTGGAGTGAATATAGGGGGGGACTAGCGGACGAGCAGTACTTC. This gives the protein CAWSEYRGGLADEQYF.

The chain joins TRBV25-1 to TRBJ1-1, with D hard to call. Germline assignment: CDR1 MGHDK and CDR2 SYGVNS. The V end was cut by 3 bases, the J end by 4 bases, with 9 bases between. CDR3 size: 13 residues. CDR3 sequence: CASSDIRSTEAFF. CDR3 DNA: TGTGCCAGCAGTGATATTCGGAGCACTGAAGCTTTCTTT.

The CDR3 DNA reads as TGTGCCAGCAGTTTGGTACAGGGGTACGAGCAGTACTTC. It translates to CASSLVQGYEQYF. The chain recombines TRBV12-3 or TRBV12-4 with TRBJ2-7, with 7 bases that match TRBD1. V dropped 3 bases and J dropped 4; count of bases not matched to a gene: 3. This CDR3 has 13 residues.

The chain links TRBV5-4 to TRBJ2-7; 11 bases align to TRBD1. The V segment lost 3 bases and the J segment 4 bases; nucleotides outside the gene matches: 3. CDR3 size: 14 residues. The germline V gene has CDR1 SGHNT and CDR2 YYREEE (reference sequence). CDR3 protein: CASSSGQGAYEQYF. Written as DNA, the CDR3 is TGTGCCAGCAGCTCTGGACAGGGGGCTTACGAGCAGTACTTC. The entire variable domain, with the rest obtained from reference TRBV5-4 and TRBJ2-7, is as follows: ETGVTQSPTHLIKTRGQQVTLRCSSQSGHNTVSWYQQALGQGPQFIFQYYREEENGRGNFPPRFSGLQFPNYSSELNVNALELDDSALYLCASSSGQGAYEQYFGPGTRLTVT.

This clone occurred a few times. CDR3 nucleotides: TGTGCCAGTAGTATGAAGGGCAGCTTGGGAGGAGAGACCCAGTACTTC. It codes for CASSMKGSLGGETQYF. The chain has TRBV19 and TRBJ2-5, with TRBD2 as a possible D gene (6 bases). The CDR3 totals 16 residues. Germline lookup yields CDR1 LNHDA and CDR2 SQIVND (reference sequence). Trimming stripped 3 bases from V and 4 bases from J, with 18 bases between.

This clone has just a few counts. The genes are TRBV24-1 and TRBJ1-2; D is perhaps TRBD1 (6 bases). The CDR3 runs to 14 residues. CDR1 and CDR2 (germline): KGHDR, SFDVKD. Trimming took off 3 bases at V and 8 bases at J, with 15 bases between the two ends. The CDR3: CATSDRTGSDGYTF. CDR3 bases: TGTGCCACCAGTGATCGTACAGGGAGCGACGGCTACACCTTC.

The gene calls are TRBV27 and TRBJ1-2, with D possibly being TRBD1 (5 bases). The CDR3 covers 13 residues. The V end was cut by 5 bases, the J end by 8 bases, with 15 bases between. In germline, CDR1 is MNHEY, CDR2 SMNVEV (reference sequence). CDR3 region: CASSRDSLGGYTF. The CDR3 DNA reads as TGTGCCAGCAGTCGAGACAGCCTCGGCGGCTACACCTTC.

V usage is TRBV14 and J usage is TRBJ2-3; D is possibly TRBD2 (5 bases). The CDR3 is made up of 16 amino acids. CDR1 and CDR2 from the germline V gene are SGHDN and FVKESK. Deletions cut 0 bases from V and 2 bases from J, with 12 bases between. Here the CDR3 DNA reads TGTGCCAGCAGCCAAGAGCGAGGGAGCCTCACAGATACGCAGTATTTT. Its protein is CASSQERGSLTDTQYF.

This clone was detected only once. CDR3 region: CASSHPANYGYTF. CDR3 DNA sequence: TGTGCCAGCAGCCACCCAGCTAACTATGGCTACACCTTC. V and J are TRBV14 and TRBJ1-2; D uncertain. Germline V CDR1 and CDR2: SGHDN, FVKESK. V lost 3 bases, J lost 0 bases, and 5 bases lay in between. There are 13 residues in the CDR3. Complete variable domain (other parts from reference TRBV14 and TRBJ1-2): EAGVTQFPSHSVIEKGQTVTLRCDPISGHDNLYWYRRVMGKEIKFLLHFVKESKQDESGMPNNRFLAERTGGTYSTLKVQPAELEDSGVYFCASSHPANYGYTFGSGTRLTVV.

This clone was detected a few times. The chain has TRBV28 and TRBJ1-5; D is undetermined. Per the germline V gene, CDR1 is MDHEN and CDR2 is SYDVKM. This CDR3 region has 14 residues. Trimming left V 3 bases short and J 5 bases short, with 11 bases between. Here the CDR3 DNA reads TGTGCCAGCAGTTTGGAGGCTAGGCATCAGCCCCAGCATTTT. Translation: CASSLEARHQPQHF. Together with reference TRBV28 and TRBJ1-5, the CDR3 gives the full variable domain: DVKVTQSSRYLVKRTGEKVFLECVQDMDHENMFWYRQDPGLGLRLIYFSYDVKMKEKGDIPEGYSVSREKKERFSLILESASTNQTSMYLCASSLEARHQPQHFGDGTRLSIL.